The 27 T cell receptor beta chains below come from one sample, sequenced in a study of OX40 agonist ivuxolimab in advanced cancers. Profiling relied on immunoSEQ multiplex PCR, and the TCRdb table lists in-frame clones only, not all of them. The table records about 67,000 clones, roughly 84% of them present only once. The material sequenced was CD4+ or CD8+ T cells sorted from blood, taken in a trial of the OX40 agonist ivuxolimab. These receptors were collected from an adult with an advanced solid tumor such as melanoma, head and neck, liver or kidney cancer.

This rearrangement joins TRBV19 to TRBJ2-4, with D tentatively TRBD2 (5 bases). This CDR3 has 14 amino acids. Germline-derived CDR1 and CDR2 are LNHDA and SQIVND (reference sequence). V gave up 1 base and J gave up 8 bases, with 12 bases separating them. In DNA form, the CDR3 reads TGTGCCAGTAGTATAGGCCTCGGGGTAGACATTCAGTACTTC. This gives the protein CASSIGLGVDIQYF.

The CDR3 sequence is CASQEDRGWSDTQYF. CDR3 DNA sequence: TGTGCCAGCCAGGAGGACAGGGGATGGTCAGATACGCAGTATTTT. The J gene is TRBJ2-3, the V gene TRBV2; 9 positions agree with TRBD1. This CDR3 has 15 residues. Germline assignment: CDR1 SNHLY and CDR2 FYNNEI. Trimming cost V 8 bases and J 4 bases; bases outside gene matches: 10.

The chain links TRBV2 to TRBJ1-3, with 7 bases that match TRBD1. J was trimmed by 4 bases and V by 7 bases; bases with no gene match: 13. The CDR3 consists of 16 residues. Germline-derived CDR1 and CDR2 are SNHLY and FYNNEI. CDR3 DNA sequence: TGTGCCAGCACCCGCGACAGGGCACTCTCCGGAAACACCATATATTTT. Translated: CASTRDRALSGNTIYF.

The rearrangement joins TRBV5-1 to TRBJ1-1; D ambiguous. This CDR3 comprises 16 residues. Germline CDR1 reads SGHRS; CDR2 reads YFSETQ. The V gene lost 1 base and the J gene lost 0 bases, with 13 bases spanning the gap. DNA of the CDR3: TGCGCCAGCAGCTTGATTTCGGGAAACATGAACACTGAAGCTTTCTTT. This codes for CASSLISGNMNTEAFF.

The rearrangement joins TRBV6-5 to TRBJ2-2; D uncertain. This CDR3 is built from 14 residues. The ends were cut back, 0 bases at V and 4 bases at J, with 6 bases in the middle. Germline V gene lookup returns CDR1 MNHEY and CDR2 SVGAGI. CDR3 sequence reads: CASSYSWSTGELFF. CDR3 nucleotides: TGTGCCAGCAGTTACTCCTGGAGCACCGGGGAGCTGTTTTTT.

The DNA of the CDR3 is TGTGCCAGCGCTGGACAGGAGGGGGTTCAGCCCCAGCATTTT. This codes for CASAGQEGVQPQHF. This chain links TRBV6-5 with TRBJ1-5; TRBD1 matches 7 bases. The CDR3 runs to 14 residues. V lost 8 bases, J lost 6 bases, and 10 bases stayed unmatched. Germline V lookup: CDR1 MNHEY, CDR2 SVGAGI.

V and J are TRBV7-6 and TRBJ2-3; 8 bases fit TRBD1. J gave up 2 bases and V 5 bases, and 6 bases lay outside the gene matches. The CDR3 spans 15 residues. Germline assignment: CDR1 SGHVS and CDR2 FNYEAQ. The CDR3 nucleotides are TGTGCCAGCAGCGCGCGGACAGGGCCCACAGATACGCAGTATTTT. Protein: CASSARTGPTDTQYF. Combining the CDR3 with reference TRBV7-6 and TRBJ2-3 gives the whole variable domain GAGVSQSPRYKVTKRGQDVALRCDPISGHVSLYWYRQALGQGPEFLTYFNYEAQQDKSGLPNDRFSAERPEGSISTLTIQRTEQRDSAMYRCASSARTGPTDTQYFGPGTRLTVL.

The rearrangement uses TRBV14 and TRBJ1-1; the D is unclear. The CDR3 spans 14 residues. The germline CDR1 and CDR2 sequences are SGHDN and FVKESK. Trimming left V 1 base short and J 6 bases short, with 12 bases between. DNA for the CDR3: TGTGCCAGCAGCCAAGCGGTCGTGGGAGCTGAAGCTTTCTTT. Translated: CASSQAVVGAEAFF. The variable domain in full, completed from reference TRBV14 and TRBJ1-1, reads EAGVTQFPSHSVIEKGQTVTLRCDPISGHDNLYWYRRVMGKEIKFLLHFVKESKQDESGMPNNRFLAERTGGTYSTLKVQPAELEDSGVYFCASSQAVVGAEAFFGQGTRLTVV.

This sequence joins TRBV2 and TRBJ2-2, with TRBD2 matching over 9 bases. This CDR3 spans 14 amino acids. In germline, CDR1 is SNHLY, CDR2 FYNNEI. The trim removed 4 bases at V and 7 bases at J, leaving 4 bases unmatched. The CDR3 sequence is CASSVLAGNGELFF. CDR3 coding DNA: TGTGCCAGCAGTGTACTAGCGGGTAACGGGGAGCTGTTTTTT. Filled out from reference TRBV2 and TRBJ2-2, the complete variable domain reads EPEVTQTPSHQVTQMGQEVILRCVPISNHLYFYWYRQILGQKVEFLVSFYNNEISEKSEIFDDQFSVERPDGSNFTLKIRSTKLEDSAMYFCASSVLAGNGELFFGEGSRLTVL.

The genes are TRBV6-5 and TRBJ1-1; tentatively, D is TRBD1 (5 bases). V shed 5 bases and J shed 4 bases, with 14 bases lying between them. The length of the CDR3 is 14 residues. The V gene's germline CDR1 is MNHEY and CDR2 SVGAGI. The CDR3 reads CASSGSSGSTEAFF. The CDR3 DNA reads as TGTGCCAGCAGTGGGTCGTCAGGGAGCACTGAAGCTTTCTTT.

The chain is built from TRBV7-2 and TRBJ1-1; weak D call: TRBD1 (5 bases). In germline, CDR1 is SGHTA, CDR2 FQGNSA. The CDR3 runs 14 residues. V lost 4 bases to trimming and J lost 7 bases, with 16 bases between them. The CDR3 DNA is TGTGCCAGCAGCTCACAGACAGTTTTCGGTGAAGCTTTCTTT. It translates to CASSSQTVFGEAFF.

The chain has TRBV27 and TRBJ1-4; a possible D gene is TRBD1 (5 bases). V lost 6 bases, J lost 4 bases, and 15 bases lay in between. The germline V gene has CDR1 MNHEY and CDR2 SMNVEV (reference sequence). The CDR3 contains 15 residues. In DNA form, the CDR3 reads TGTGCCAGCAGATTCCAGGGTACCTTTAATGAAAAACTGTTTTTT. Translated, it gives CASRFQGTFNEKLFF.

The chain carries TRBV7-2 and TRBJ1-2; D remains ambiguous. The length of the CDR3 is 17 residues. CDR1 and CDR2 from the germline V gene are SGHTA and FQGNSA. Trimming took off 1 base at V and 7 bases at J, with 22 bases between the two ends. CDR3 sequence: CASSLGPPGLGNGGYTF. As DNA, the CDR3 is TGTGCCAGCAGCTTAGGTCCCCCCGGTCTGGGTAACGGTGGCTACACCTTC.

The chain links TRBV6-5 to TRBJ1-6; TRBD1 agrees at 9 bases. This CDR3 is built from 14 residues. CDR1 and CDR2 from the germline V gene are MNHEY and SVGAGI. The ends lost 6 bases at V and 8 bases at J; junction bases unmatched: 5. The DNA of the CDR3 is TGTGCCAGCAGCCGGGACAGGGAGGATTCACCCCTCCACTTT. Protein product: CASSRDREDSPLHF.

This rearrangement joins TRBV29-1 to TRBJ2-7, with D unclear. The CDR3 sequence is 11 residues long. V lost 7 bases and J 4 bases, leaving 11 bases between the germline ends. In germline, CDR1 is SQVTM, CDR2 ANQGSEA. CDR3 nucleotides: TGCAGCGCGGAGCTAGGATACGAGCAGTACTTC. Its protein product is CSAELGYEQYF.

The V and J genes are TRBV14 and TRBJ2-7; D ambiguous. V shed 1 base and J shed 2 bases, with 21 bases lying between them. The CDR3 is made up of 18 amino acids. Germline loops: CDR1 SGHDN, CDR2 FVKESK. The CDR3 loop reads CASSQVGQANRPPYEQYF. CDR3 DNA: TGTGCCAGCAGCCAAGTCGGGCAGGCCAACCGTCCACCCTACGAGCAGTACTTC.

The rearrangement uses TRBV7-6 and TRBJ2-2; TRBD1 matches at 12 bases. The V gene's germline CDR1 is SGHVS and CDR2 FNYEAQ. The CDR3 is made up of 17 amino acids. Trimming at V came to 5 bases and at J to 1 base, leaving 5 bases not matched to a gene. CDR3 nucleotides: TGTGCCAGCAGCCGGGACAGGGGGCAACAGAACACCGGGGAGCTGTTTTTT. Its translation: CASSRDRGQQNTGELFF.

The chain uses TRBV10-2 and TRBJ1-4, with D uncertain. Germline-derived CDR1 and CDR2 are WSHSY and SAAADI. The CDR3 extends over 14 amino acids. V lost 6 bases, J lost 3 bases, and 11 bases lay in between. In nucleotides, the CDR3 is TGCGCCAGCAGCTATATTGGGGCTAATGAAAAACTGTTTTTT. Residues: CASSYIGANEKLFF.

This clone was counted only a few times. The chain couples TRBV6-5 to TRBJ1-1, with unresolved D. There are 13 residues in the CDR3. The V gene's germline CDR1 is MNHEY and CDR2 SVGAGI. V was trimmed by 3 bases and J by 6 bases, leaving 11 bases between them. The CDR3 is CASSYISESEAFF. For the CDR3, the DNA is TGTGCCAGCAGTTATATCTCAGAGTCTGAAGCTTTCTTT.

This chain joins TRBV4-1 and TRBJ1-2; weak D call: TRBD1 (6 bases). CDR3 length equals 20 residues. The germline CDR1 and CDR2 sequences are MGHRA and YSYEKL. V lost 1 base to trimming and J lost 1 base, with 25 bases between them. CDR3 DNA sequence: TGCGCCAGCAGCCAAGTAATTGCTTGGACAGTCGAGACCTATAACTATGGCTACACCTTC. It codes for CASSQVIAWTVETYNYGYTF.

This chain joins TRBV15 and TRBJ2-2; D may be TRBD2 (5 bases). The V end lost 0 bases, the J end lost 3 bases, and 8 bases lay between the germline ends. The CDR3 has 15 residues. Germline lookup yields CDR1 LNHNV and CDR2 YYDKDF (reference sequence). For the CDR3, the DNA is TGTGCCACCAGCAGAGAAAAGGGAGACACCGGGGAGCTGTTTTTT. Translation: CATSREKGDTGELFF.

This rearrangement joins TRBV2 to TRBJ2-7; 11 bases are a match to TRBD1. The junction had 9 bases not matched to a gene; V was cut back by 9 bases and J by 5 bases. The V gene's germline CDR1 is SNHLY and CDR2 FYNNEI. The CDR3 runs to 14 residues. This CDR3 reads CASPSGTGGDEQYF. As DNA, the CDR3 is TGTGCCAGTCCCTCCGGGACAGGGGGAGACGAGCAGTACTTC. The full variable domain, completed using reference TRBV2 and TRBJ2-7, is EPEVTQTPSHQVTQMGQEVILRCVPISNHLYFYWYRQILGQKVEFLVSFYNNEISEKSEIFDDQFSVERPDGSNFTLKIRSTKLEDSAMYFCASPSGTGGDEQYFGPGTRLTVT.

The chain recombines TRBV11-3 with TRBJ2-1; the D gene is possibly TRBD2 (7 bases). V lost 2 bases and J 9 bases, leaving 8 bases between the germline ends. The CDR3 totals 12 residues. Germline V gene sequence: CDR1 SGHNT, CDR2 YENEEA. CDR3 residues: CASSLRGGEQFF. The DNA of the CDR3 is TGTGCCAGCAGCTTAAGGGGGGGTGAGCAGTTCTTC.

The genes are TRBV27 and TRBJ2-2; TRBD1 agrees at 9 bases. The V gene's germline CDR1 is MNHEY and CDR2 SMNVEV (reference sequence). This CDR3 contains 16 residues. V lost 6 bases and J lost 3; bases outside the gene matches: 8. The CDR3 sequence is CASSTRGQGYTGELFF. The CDR3 bases are TGTGCCAGCAGCACCCGGGGACAGGGATACACCGGGGAGCTGTTTTTT.

This clone was detected once. J is TRBJ2-7 and V is TRBV19; either TRBD1 or TRBD2 may supply D (5 bases each). V gave up 3 bases and J gave up 0 bases, with 9 bases separating them. Germline loops: CDR1 LNHDA, CDR2 SQIVND (reference sequence). The CDR3 contains 14 residues. CDR3 DNA sequence: TGTGCCAGTAGTATGGTGGGGGACTCCTACGAGCAGTACTTC. Translating it yields CASSMVGDSYEQYF.

The chain recombines TRBV29-1 with TRBJ1-1; D is uncertain. V was pared by 8 bases and J by 1 base, with 11 bases between. Germline-derived CDR1 and CDR2 are SQVTM and ANQGSEA. The CDR3 runs to 12 residues. The CDR3 here is CSSRAGNTEAFF. The CDR3 coding sequence is TGCAGCTCTAGGGCAGGGAACACTGAAGCTTTCTTT.

The CDR3 region has the DNA TGCGCCAGCCGGCGGGGCCTCATGAACACTGAAGCTTACCGATCGGAAGCTTTCTTT. It translates to CASRRGLMNTEAYRSEAFF. The rearrangement joins TRBV10-1 to TRBJ1-1, with D perhaps TRBD1 (5 bases). Deletions cut 8 bases from V and 8 bases from J, with 36 bases between. CDR1 and CDR2 from the germline V gene are WNHNN and SYGVQD (reference sequence). The CDR3 runs to 19 residues.